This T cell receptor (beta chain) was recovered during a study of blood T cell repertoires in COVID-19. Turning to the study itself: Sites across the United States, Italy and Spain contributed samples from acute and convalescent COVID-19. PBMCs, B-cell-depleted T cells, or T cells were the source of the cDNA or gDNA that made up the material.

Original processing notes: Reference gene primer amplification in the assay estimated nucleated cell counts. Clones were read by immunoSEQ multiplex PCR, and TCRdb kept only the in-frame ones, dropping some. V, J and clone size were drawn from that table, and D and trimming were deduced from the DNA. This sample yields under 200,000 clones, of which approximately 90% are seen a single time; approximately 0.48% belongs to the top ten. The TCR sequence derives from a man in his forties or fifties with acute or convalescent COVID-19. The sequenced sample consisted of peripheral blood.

This CDR3 is CASTLYEQYV. CDR3 coding DNA: TGTGCCAGCACGTTGTACGAGCAGTACGTC. This chain joins TRBV27 and TRBJ2-7; no clear D gene. CDR1 MNHEY and CDR2 SMNVEV come from the germline V gene (reference sequence). CDR3 size: 10 residues. V was clipped by 7 bases and J by 4 bases, with 5 bases between them.